These T cell receptor beta chains were read from a single sample in a study of blood T cell repertoires in COVID-19. The table came from immunoSEQ multiplex PCR; TCRdb's copy has only in-frame clones and leaves some out. The sample has 130,000 to 150,000 clones; 80% to 90% are singletons. The specimen sequenced was peripheral blood. The receptors shown here come from a human donor with acute or convalescent COVID-19. The donor label of this sample is uncertain. CDR3s include the opening cysteine and the closing phenylalanine or tryptophan. The D gene is left open where the match is weak. Not all rows give a size; the values are once, few, many and, for expanded clones, a class.

cdr3_nt cdr3_aa clone_size j_call v_call d_call
TGCGCCAGCAGCTTGGATGGGAGGAGGTACACTGAAGCTTTCTTT CASSLDGRRYTEAFF . TRBJ1-1 TRBV5-1 .
TGTGCCAGTAGCCGGGACAGAAATCAGCCCCAGCATTTT CASSRDRNQPQHF . TRBJ1-5 TRBV19 TRBD1
TGTGCCAGCTCAATCGGGGCTGAAGCTTTCTTT CASSIGAEAFF . TRBJ1-1 TRBV18 .
TGTGCCAGCAGTGACTATTCTTACAATGAGCAGTTCTTC CASSDYSYNEQFF few TRBJ2-1 TRBV6-2/TRBV6-3 .
TGTGCCAGCTCACCACCATCAGGGGGCTATGGCTACACCTTC CASSPPSGGYGYTF . TRBJ1-2 TRBV18 TRBD1
TGTGCCAGCAGCTTAGGCGGTTTTTCTCAACAGCGGAATCAGCCCCAGCATTTT CASSLGGFSQQRNQPQHF few TRBJ1-5 TRBV7-8 .
TGTGCCAGCAGTTTAGGGCAGGGCCCACCTTACAATGAGCAGTTCTTC CASSLGQGPPYNEQFF few TRBJ2-1 TRBV27 .
TGTGCCAGCAGTGATTGGGCTCAGCCCCAGCATTTT CASSDWAQPQHF . TRBJ1-5 TRBV6-1 .
TGTGCCAGCAGTAACTCCTGGTCGGGAGGCTATGGCTACACCTTC CASSNSWSGGYGYTF . TRBJ1-2 TRBV27 .
TGTGCCAGCAGCGTATCGGGACAGAGGATAATCGGGGAGCTGTTTTTT CASSVSGQRIIGELFF . TRBJ2-2 TRBV9 TRBD1
TGTGCCAGTAGTATCGTGGCGGGGACCTACAATGAGCAGTTCTTC CASSIVAGTYNEQFF many TRBJ2-1 TRBV19 .
TGCGCCAGCAGCTCCTCAATGAGGGGGACTGAAGCTTTCTTT CASSSSMRGTEAFF . TRBJ1-1 TRBV5-1 .
TGTGCCAGCAGCCTTCCCAGGGGGCGATCGTCCGGGGAGCTGTTTTTT CASSLPRGRSSGELFF once TRBJ2-2 TRBV7-6 TRBD1
TGTGCCAGCTCACCACCCGGGATAAAGTGGACTGAAGCTTTCTTT CASSPPGIKWTEAFF . TRBJ1-1 TRBV18 .
TGTGCCAGCAGCCTCCGAGGGGGGGGTACGCAGTATTTT CASSLRGGGTQYF . TRBJ2-3 TRBV7-6 .
TGTGCCAGCAGCTTAGATCGGGAGCGGGGGGCCCAAGAGACCCAGTACTTC CASSLDRERGAQETQYF . TRBJ2-5 TRBV11-2 TRBD2
TGCGCCAGCAGCCAAGGGCTAGCGGGGGGAGAGACCCAGTACTTC CASSQGLAGGETQYF . TRBJ2-5 TRBV4-1 TRBD2
TGTGCCAGCTCACCATTCCAAGATACGCAGTATTTT CASSPFQDTQYF . TRBJ2-3 TRBV18 .
TGTGCCAGCAGCCAAGGAGGATACGGAGAGACCCAGTACTTC CASSQGGYGETQYF . TRBJ2-5 TRBV4-2 .
TGTGCCAGCAGTGAAGAGCCCCGGGGTGACACTGAAGCTTTCTTT CASSEEPRGDTEAFF once TRBJ1-1 TRBV6-1 .
TGTGCCAGCAGACCGAGGGCTTGGCCATTCGGGGATACGCAGTATTTT CASRPRAWPFGDTQYF . TRBJ2-3 TRBV21-1 .
TGTGCCAGCAGTTTTATCGGACTGGGGGGAAACACCATATATTTT CASSFIGLGGNTIYF once TRBJ1-3 TRBV5-5 .
TGTGCCAGCAGTTCGGGACATCTAAACTATGGCTACACCTTC CASSSGHLNYGYTF once TRBJ1-2 TRBV6-6 .
TGTGCCAGCAGATGGACACCCGGGACTGAAGCTTTCTTT CASRWTPGTEAFF . TRBJ1-1 TRBV12-3/TRBV12-4 .
TGTGCCAGCAGCCCAGCGGGGAAATTTGGGACCCAGCATTTT CASSPAGKFGTQHF . TRBJ1-5 TRBV7-2 .
TGTGCCAGCAGCCTGGACAGCTCCTACGAGCAGTACTTC CASSLDSSYEQYF few TRBJ2-7 TRBV3-1/TRBV3-2 .
TGTGCCATCTCTCCGAGGGGGCGCGAAACTGAAGCTTTCTTT CAISPRGRETEAFF few TRBJ1-1 TRBV7-9 TRBD1
TGTGCCAGCAGTGCAACCACTCGGGATGAGCAGTACTTC CASSATTRDEQYF . TRBJ2-7 TRBV25-1 .
TGTGCCACCAGCAGAGTAGACAGCCTCTCTGGAAACACCATATATTTT CATSRVDSLSGNTIYF . TRBJ1-3 TRBV15 .
TGTGCCAGCTCACTGGGGACAAAGGGGGATGGCTACACCTTC CASSLGTKGDGYTF . TRBJ1-2 TRBV18 .
TGTGCCAGCAGTTTAGTGGCGGCTTCTAACTATGGCTACACCTTC CASSLVAASNYGYTF . TRBJ1-2 TRBV27 .
TGCGCCAGCAGTCCCGGGACAGGGTCCTACAATGAGCAGTTCTTC CASSPGTGSYNEQFF . TRBJ2-1 TRBV5-1 TRBD1
TGTGCCAGCAGCAGGGGGACCATGAACACTGAAGCTTTCTTT CASSRGTMNTEAFF once TRBJ1-1 TRBV2 TRBD1
TGTGCCAGCAGCTCCATGGGGGGACAGCTAGGCGAGGGTAACTATGGCTACACCTTC CASSSMGGQLGEGNYGYTF once TRBJ1-2 TRBV7-9 TRBD1
TGTGCTAGTGCCTTTGGGGCCCCCGGAGAGACCCAGTACTTC CASAFGAPGETQYF . TRBJ2-5 TRBV12-5 .
TGTGCCAGCAGCCTTACAGGGAACGGAAACACCATATATTTT CASSLTGNGNTIYF . TRBJ1-3 TRBV7-3 .